This T cell receptor (beta chain) was sequenced in a study of regulatory T cells in long-lasting Graves disease. The CDR3 contains 16 residues. V dropped 8 bases and J dropped 0; count of bases not matched to a gene: 8. The germline CDR1 and CDR2 sequences are LNHDA and SQIVND (reference sequence). Time point in this sample: persistent/refractory GD, antithyroid drugs over 5 years with positive TRAb. Extracted PBMC RNA gave rise to the TCR library. TCR beta libraries were built with iRepertoire HTBI primers and Arm-PCR of CDR3 regions. Each CDR3 protein gets one entry after TCRdb re-called the multiplex PCR reads with MiXCR. Here the sample spans more than 350,000 distinct CDR3 sequences, around 20% being singletons. Overall study findings and caveats: Favored usage of TRBV28, TRBJ1-2 and TRBJ2-5 was recorded in persistent disease. Those with persistent Graves' had less TCR diversity than newly diagnosed patients.

Of note for this clonotype: Its antigen is as yet unknown.

Material: peripheral blood mononuclear cells (PBMCs), obtained when the disease was refractory, from a patient treated with antithyroid drugs. This sequence was found in a female donor with Graves disease. This chain joins TRBV19 and TRBJ2-2; 8 positions agree with TRBD1. The CDR3 DNA reads TGTGCCAGTGATCTAGGGACAGGAGCGAACACCGGGGAGCTGTTTTTT. Translation: CASDLGTGANTGELFF.